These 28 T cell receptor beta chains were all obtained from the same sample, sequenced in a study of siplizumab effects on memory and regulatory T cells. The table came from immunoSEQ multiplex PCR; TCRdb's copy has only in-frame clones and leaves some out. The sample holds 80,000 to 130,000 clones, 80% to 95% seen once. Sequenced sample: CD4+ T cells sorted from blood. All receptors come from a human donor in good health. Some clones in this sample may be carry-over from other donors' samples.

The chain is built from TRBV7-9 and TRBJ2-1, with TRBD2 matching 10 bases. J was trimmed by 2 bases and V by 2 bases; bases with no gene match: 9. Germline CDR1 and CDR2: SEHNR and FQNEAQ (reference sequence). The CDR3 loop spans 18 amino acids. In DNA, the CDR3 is TGTGCCAGCAGCTTAAAAGGCACTAGCGGGATGCCCTACAATGAGCAGTTCTTC. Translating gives CASSLKGTSGMPYNEQFF.

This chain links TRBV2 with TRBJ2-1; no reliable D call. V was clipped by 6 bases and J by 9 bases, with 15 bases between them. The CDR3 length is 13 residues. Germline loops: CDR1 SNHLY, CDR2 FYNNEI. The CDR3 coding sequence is TGTGCCAGCAGGCGCGAGCATGCTAGTGAGCAGTTCTTC. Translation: CASRREHASEQFF. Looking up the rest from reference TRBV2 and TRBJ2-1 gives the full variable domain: EPEVTQTPSHQVTQMGQEVILRCVPISNHLYFYWYRQILGQKVEFLVSFYNNEISEKSEIFDDQFSVERPDGSNFTLKIRSTKLEDSAMYFCASRREHASEQFFGPGTRLTVL.

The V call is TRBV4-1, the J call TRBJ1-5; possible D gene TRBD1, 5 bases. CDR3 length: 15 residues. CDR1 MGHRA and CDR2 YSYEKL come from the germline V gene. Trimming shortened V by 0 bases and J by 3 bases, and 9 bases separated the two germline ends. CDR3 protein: CASSQEEGFNQPQHF. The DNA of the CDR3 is TGCGCCAGCAGCCAAGAAGAGGGGTTCAATCAGCCCCAGCATTTT.

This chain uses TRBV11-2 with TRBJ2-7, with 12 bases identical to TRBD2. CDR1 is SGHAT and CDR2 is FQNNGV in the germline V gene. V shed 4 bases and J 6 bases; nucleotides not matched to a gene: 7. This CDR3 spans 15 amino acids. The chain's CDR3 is CASSSRLAGVGEQYF. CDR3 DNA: TGTGCCAGCAGCTCTAGACTAGCGGGAGTTGGCGAGCAGTACTTC. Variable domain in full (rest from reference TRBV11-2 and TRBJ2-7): EAGVAQSPRYKIIEKRQSVAFWCNPISGHATLYWYQQILGQGPKLLIQFQNNGVVDDSQLPKDRFSAERLKGVDSTLKIQPAKLEDSAVYLCASSSRLAGVGEQYFGPGTRLTVT.

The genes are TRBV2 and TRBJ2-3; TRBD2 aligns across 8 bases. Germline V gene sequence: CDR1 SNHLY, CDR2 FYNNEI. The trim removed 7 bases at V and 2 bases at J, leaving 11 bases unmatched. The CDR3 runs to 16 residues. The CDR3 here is CASTMTGLAPTDTQYF. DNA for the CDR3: TGTGCCAGCACTATGACTGGACTAGCACCCACAGATACGCAGTATTTT.

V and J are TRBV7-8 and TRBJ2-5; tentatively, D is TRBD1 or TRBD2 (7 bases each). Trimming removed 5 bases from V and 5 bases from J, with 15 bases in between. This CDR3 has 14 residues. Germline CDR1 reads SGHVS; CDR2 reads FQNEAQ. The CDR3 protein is CASSTRQGGETQYF. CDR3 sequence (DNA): TGTGCCAGCAGCACCCGACAGGGAGGGGAGACCCAGTACTTC. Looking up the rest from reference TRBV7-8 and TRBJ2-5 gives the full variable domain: GAGVSQSPRYKVAKRGQDVALRCDPISGHVSLFWYQQALGQGPEFLTYFQNEAQLDKSGLPSDRFFAERPEGSVSTLKIQRTQQEDSAVYLCASSTRQGGETQYFGPGTRLLVL.

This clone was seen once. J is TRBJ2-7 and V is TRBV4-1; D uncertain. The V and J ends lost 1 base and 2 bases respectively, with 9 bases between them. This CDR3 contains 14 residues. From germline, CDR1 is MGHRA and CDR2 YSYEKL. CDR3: CASSQAAGTYEQYF. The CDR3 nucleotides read TGCGCCAGCAGCCAAGCGGCAGGAACCTACGAGCAGTACTTC.

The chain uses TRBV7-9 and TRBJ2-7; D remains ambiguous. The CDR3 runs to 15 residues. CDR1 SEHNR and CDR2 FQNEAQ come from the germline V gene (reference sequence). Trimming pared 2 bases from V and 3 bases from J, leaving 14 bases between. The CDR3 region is CASSLKGSENYEQYF. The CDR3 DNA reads TGTGCCAGCAGCTTAAAGGGATCAGAAAACTACGAGCAGTACTTC.

CDR3 protein: CASNSGRNTDTQYF. In nucleotides, the CDR3 is TGCGCCAGCAACAGCGGGAGGAACACAGATACGCAGTATTTT. This chain connects TRBV5-1 to TRBJ2-3, with 9 bases lining up with TRBD2. With V trimmed by 6 bases and J by 2 bases, 4 bases remained unmatched. Per germline, CDR1 SGHRS and CDR2 YFSETQ. The CDR3 spans 14 residues. Drawing the rest from reference TRBV5-1 and TRBJ2-3, the complete variable domain is KAGVTQTPRYLIKTRGQQVTLSCSPISGHRSVSWYQQTPGQGLQFLFEYFSETQRNKGNFPGRFSGRQFSNSRSEMNVSTLELGDSALYLCASNSGRNTDTQYFGPGTRLTVL.

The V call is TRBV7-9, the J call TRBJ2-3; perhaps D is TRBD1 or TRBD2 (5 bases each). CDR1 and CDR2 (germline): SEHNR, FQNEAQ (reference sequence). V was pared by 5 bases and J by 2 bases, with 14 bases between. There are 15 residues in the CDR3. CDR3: CASSHPGTPTDTQYF. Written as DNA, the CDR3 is TGTGCCAGCAGCCACCCAGGGACCCCCACAGATACGCAGTATTTT.

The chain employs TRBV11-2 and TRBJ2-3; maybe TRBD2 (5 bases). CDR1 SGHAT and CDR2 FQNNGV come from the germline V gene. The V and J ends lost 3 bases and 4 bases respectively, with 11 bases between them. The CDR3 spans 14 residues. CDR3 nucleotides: TGTGCCAGCAGCTTCGCGCTAGCAGCAGATACGCAGTATTTT. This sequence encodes CASSFALAADTQYF.

The CDR3 DNA follows: TGTGCCACCAGCAGAGATGGGCCGGGCAGGGAAAACACTGAAGCTTTCTTT. This sequence encodes CATSRDGPGRENTEAFF. The V and J genes are TRBV15 and TRBJ1-1, with D perhaps TRBD1 (5 bases). CDR3 length: 17 amino acids. Trimming left V 0 bases short and J 2 bases short, with 16 bases between. The germline gives CDR1 LNHNV, CDR2 YYDKDF (reference sequence).

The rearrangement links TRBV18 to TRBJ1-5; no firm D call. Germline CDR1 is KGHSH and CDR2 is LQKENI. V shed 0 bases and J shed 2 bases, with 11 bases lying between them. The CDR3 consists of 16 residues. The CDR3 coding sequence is TGTGCCAGCTCACCACCGACGGGGAAGGGCAATCAGCCCCAGCATTTT. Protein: CASSPPTGKGNQPQHF.

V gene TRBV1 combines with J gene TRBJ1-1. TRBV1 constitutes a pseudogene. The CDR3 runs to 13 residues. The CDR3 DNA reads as TGCACCAGCAGCCATTGGGTGAACACTGAAGCTTTCTTT. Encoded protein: CTSSHWVNTEAFF.

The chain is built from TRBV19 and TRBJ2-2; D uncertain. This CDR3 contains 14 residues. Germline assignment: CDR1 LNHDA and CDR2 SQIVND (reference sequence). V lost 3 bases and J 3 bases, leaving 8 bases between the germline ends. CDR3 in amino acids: CASSITEYTGELFF. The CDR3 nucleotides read TGTGCCAGTAGTATTACGGAGTACACCGGGGAGCTGTTTTTT.

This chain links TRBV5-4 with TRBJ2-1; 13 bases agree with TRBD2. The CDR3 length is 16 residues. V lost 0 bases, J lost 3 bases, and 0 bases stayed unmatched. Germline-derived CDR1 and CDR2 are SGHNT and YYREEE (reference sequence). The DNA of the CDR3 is TGTGCCAGCAGCTTGGGACTAGCGGGGGGCTACAATGAGCAGTTCTTC. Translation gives CASSLGLAGGYNEQFF.

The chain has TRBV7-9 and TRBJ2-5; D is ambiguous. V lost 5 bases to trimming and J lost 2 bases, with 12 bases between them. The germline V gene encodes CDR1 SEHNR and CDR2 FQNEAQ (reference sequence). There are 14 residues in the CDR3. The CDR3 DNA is TGTGCCAGCAGCCACCGCTTGGTACAAGAGACCCAGTACTTC. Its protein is CASSHRLVQETQYF.

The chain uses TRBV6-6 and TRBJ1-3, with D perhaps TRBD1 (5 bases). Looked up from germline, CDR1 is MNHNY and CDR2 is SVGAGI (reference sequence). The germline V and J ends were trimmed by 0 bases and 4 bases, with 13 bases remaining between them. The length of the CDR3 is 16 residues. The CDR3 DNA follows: TGTGCCAGCAGTTACTCTGGGGACGCCAAGGGAAACACCATATATTTT. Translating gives CASSYSGDAKGNTIYF.

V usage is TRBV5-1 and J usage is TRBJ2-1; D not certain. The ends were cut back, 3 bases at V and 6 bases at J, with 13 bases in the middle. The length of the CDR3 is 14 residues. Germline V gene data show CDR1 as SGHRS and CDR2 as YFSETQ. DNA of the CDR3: TGCGCCAGCAGCTACAGACTGCAGATCAATGAGCAGTTCTTC. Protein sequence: CASSYRLQINEQFF.

CDR3 loop: CASSVANGGYTF. The CDR3 nucleotides read TGTGCCAGCAGCGTAGCCAACGGTGGCTACACCTTC. V is TRBV9 and J is TRBJ1-2; D remains unclear. Germline V gene lookup returns CDR1 SGDLS and CDR2 YYNGEE. The CDR3 has 12 residues. V was shortened by 0 bases and J by 7 bases, with 7 bases between the two germline ends.

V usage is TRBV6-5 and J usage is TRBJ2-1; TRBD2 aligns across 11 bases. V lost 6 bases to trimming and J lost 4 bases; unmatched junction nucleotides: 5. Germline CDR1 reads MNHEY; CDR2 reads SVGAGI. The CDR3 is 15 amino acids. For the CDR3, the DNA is TGTGCCAGCAGACTAACTAGCGGGAGATACAATGAGCAGTTCTTC. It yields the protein CASRLTSGRYNEQFF.

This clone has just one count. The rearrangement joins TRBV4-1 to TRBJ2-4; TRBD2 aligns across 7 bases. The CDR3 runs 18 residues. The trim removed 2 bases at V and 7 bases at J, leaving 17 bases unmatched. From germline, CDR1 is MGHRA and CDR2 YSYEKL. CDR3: CASSQLPSQGLVENIQYF. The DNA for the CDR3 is TGCGCCAGCAGCCAACTCCCCTCCCAAGGACTAGTGGAGAACATTCAGTACTTC.

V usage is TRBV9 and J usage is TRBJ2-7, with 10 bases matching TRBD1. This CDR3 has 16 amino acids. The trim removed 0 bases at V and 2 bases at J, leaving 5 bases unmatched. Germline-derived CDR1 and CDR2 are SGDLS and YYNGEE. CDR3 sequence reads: CASSVGLGQGTYEQYF. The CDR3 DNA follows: TGTGCCAGCAGCGTAGGACTGGGACAGGGGACCTACGAGCAGTACTTC.

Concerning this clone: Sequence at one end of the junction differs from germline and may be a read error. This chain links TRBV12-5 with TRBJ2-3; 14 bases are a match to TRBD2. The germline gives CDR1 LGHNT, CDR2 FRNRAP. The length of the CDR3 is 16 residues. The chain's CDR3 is CASGLGLAGVADTQYF. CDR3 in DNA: TGTGCTAGTGGCTTGGGACTAGCGGGAGTTGCGGATACGCAGTATTTT.

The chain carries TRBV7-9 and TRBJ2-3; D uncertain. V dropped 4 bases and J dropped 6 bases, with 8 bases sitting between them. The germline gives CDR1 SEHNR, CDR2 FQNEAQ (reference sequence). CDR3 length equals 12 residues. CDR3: CASSSMGDTQYF. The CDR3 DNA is TGTGCCAGCAGCTCCATGGGGGATACGCAGTATTTT.

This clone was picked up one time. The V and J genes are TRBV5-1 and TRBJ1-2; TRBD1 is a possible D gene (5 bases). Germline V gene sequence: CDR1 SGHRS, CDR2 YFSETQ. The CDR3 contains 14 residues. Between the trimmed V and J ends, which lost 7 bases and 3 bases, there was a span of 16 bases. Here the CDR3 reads CASRGRTGDYGYTF. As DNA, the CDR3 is TGCGCCAGCCGGGGTAGAACGGGGGACTATGGCTACACCTTC.

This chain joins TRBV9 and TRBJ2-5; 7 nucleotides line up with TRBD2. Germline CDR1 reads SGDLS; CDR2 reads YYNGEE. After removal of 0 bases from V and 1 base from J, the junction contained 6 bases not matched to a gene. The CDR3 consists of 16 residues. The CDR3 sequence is CASSVGAGAIQETQYF. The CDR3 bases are TGTGCCAGCAGCGTAGGGGCGGGAGCGATCCAAGAGACCCAGTACTTC.

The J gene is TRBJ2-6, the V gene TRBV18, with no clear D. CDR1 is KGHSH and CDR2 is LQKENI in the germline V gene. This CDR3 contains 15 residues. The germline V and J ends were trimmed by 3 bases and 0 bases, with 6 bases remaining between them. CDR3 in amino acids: CASSPENSGANVLTF. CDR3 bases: TGTGCCAGCTCACCGGAGAACTCTGGGGCCAACGTCCTGACTTTC.